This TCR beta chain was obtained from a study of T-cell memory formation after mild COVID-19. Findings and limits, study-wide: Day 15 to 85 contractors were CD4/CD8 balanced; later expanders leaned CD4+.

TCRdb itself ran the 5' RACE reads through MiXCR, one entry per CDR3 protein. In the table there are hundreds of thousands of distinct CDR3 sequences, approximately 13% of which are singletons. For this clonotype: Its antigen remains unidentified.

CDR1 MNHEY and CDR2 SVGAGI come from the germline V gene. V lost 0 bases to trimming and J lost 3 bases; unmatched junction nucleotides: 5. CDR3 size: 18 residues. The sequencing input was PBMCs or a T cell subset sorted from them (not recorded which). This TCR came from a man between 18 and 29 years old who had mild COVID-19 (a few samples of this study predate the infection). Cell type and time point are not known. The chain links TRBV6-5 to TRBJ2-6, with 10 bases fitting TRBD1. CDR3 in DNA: TGTGCCAGCAGTTACTCGGGACAGGGGTTTTATGGGGCCAACGTCCTGACTTTC. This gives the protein CASSYSGQGFYGANVLTF.